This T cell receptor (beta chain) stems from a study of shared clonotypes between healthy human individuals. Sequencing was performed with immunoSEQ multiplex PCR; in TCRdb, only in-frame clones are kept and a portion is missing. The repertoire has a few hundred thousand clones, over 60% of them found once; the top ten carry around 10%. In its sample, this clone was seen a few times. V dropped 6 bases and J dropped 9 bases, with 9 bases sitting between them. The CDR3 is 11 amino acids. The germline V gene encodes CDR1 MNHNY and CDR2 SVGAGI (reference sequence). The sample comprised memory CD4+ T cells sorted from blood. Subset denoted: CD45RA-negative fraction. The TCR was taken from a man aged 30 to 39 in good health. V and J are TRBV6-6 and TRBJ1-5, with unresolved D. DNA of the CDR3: TGTGCCAGCAGAGAAACGAGGCCCCAGCATTTT. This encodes CASRETRPQHF.